Listed here are 2 T cell receptor beta chains from one sample, sequenced in a study of OX40 agonist ivuxolimab in advanced cancers. This table comes from immunoSEQ multiplex PCR, and its TCRdb copy is limited to in-frame clones, with some not included. The sample contains roughly 70,000 clones, roughly 87% of which appear only once. Specimen: CD4+ or CD8+ T cells sorted from blood, collected in a trial of the OX40 agonist ivuxolimab. These TCRs come from an adult with an advanced solid tumor such as melanoma, head and neck, liver or kidney cancer.

The V gene is TRBV11-3, the J gene TRBJ2-7; either TRBD1 or TRBD2 may fit D (5 bases each). The CDR3 is 13 amino acids. Trimming stripped 5 bases from V and 6 bases from J, with 14 bases between. CDR1 is SGHNT and CDR2 is YENEEA in the germline V gene. The CDR3 region has the DNA TGTGCCAGCAGCCCTAGGGACGCAGGCGAGCAGTACTTC. Protein sequence: CASSPRDAGEQYF.

This clone has just one count. The chain couples TRBV10-2 to TRBJ1-5; no reliable D call. The germline V gene encodes CDR1 WSHSY and CDR2 SAAADI. V was pared by 0 bases and J by 6 bases, with 3 bases between. The CDR3 spans 12 residues. Here the CDR3 reads CASSESGQPQHF. Written as DNA, the CDR3 is TGCGCCAGCAGTGAGTCGGGTCAGCCCCAGCATTTT.